This T cell receptor beta chain was retrieved from a study of shared T cell receptors in the human thymus. The method was immunoSEQ multiplex PCR; TCRdb's version includes in-frame clones alone and lacks a portion of them. The table has around 730,000 clones, over 75% seen once. These data are also associated with another study on human thymus T cells. That paper states: Congenital heart defects were the reason for the corrective surgery that the donors, healthy Finnish infants, were having. Corrective cardiac operations yielded the resected thymus tissue. Thymic as well as blood repertoires seemed to favor certain V and J genes unevenly. Related research found strongly overlapping thymic repertoires in unrelated individuals.

Sequencing was done on a sample of thymocytes. This sequence was found in a girl under three years old with a congenital heart defect.

CDR3 in DNA: TGTGCCAGCAGACCTTCCCTTCCTACGGGTGGTTATGGCTACACCTTC. Encoded protein: CASRPSLPTGGYGYTF. The genes are TRBV27 and TRBJ1-2, with no clear D. V was pared by 6 bases and J by 5 bases, with 22 bases between. The CDR3 has 16 residues. Germline V gives CDR1 MNHEY, CDR2 SMNVEV (reference sequence).